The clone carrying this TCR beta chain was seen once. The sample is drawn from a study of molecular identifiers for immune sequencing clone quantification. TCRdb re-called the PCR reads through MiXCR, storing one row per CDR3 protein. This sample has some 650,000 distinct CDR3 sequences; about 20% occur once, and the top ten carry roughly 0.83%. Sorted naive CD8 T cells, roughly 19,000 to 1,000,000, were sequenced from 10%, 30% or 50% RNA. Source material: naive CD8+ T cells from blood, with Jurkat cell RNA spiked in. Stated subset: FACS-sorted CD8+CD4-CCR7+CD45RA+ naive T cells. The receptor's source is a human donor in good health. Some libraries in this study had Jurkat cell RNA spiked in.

CDR3 sequence: CASRTEVGVSTDTQYF. CDR3 sequence (DNA): TGTGCCAGCAGGACCGAAGTGGGAGTCAGCACAGATACGCAGTATTTT. This chain connects TRBV5-3 to TRBJ2-3, with D perhaps matching TRBD2 (5 bases). TRBV5-3 is noted as an ORF with a role that remains uncertain. V lost 8 bases, J lost 0 bases, and 19 bases lay in between. This CDR3 is 16 amino acids long.